This T cell receptor (beta chain) was identified during a study of T cells in Graves' hyperthyroidism and ophthalmopathy. The investigators amplified TCR beta CDR3 regions from RNA transcripts. In the first-round RT-PCR of the TCR CDR3, the HTBI primer set was used. One entry per CDR3 protein results from TCRdb running MiXCR on the multiplex PCR reads. The table shows over 200,000 distinct CDR3 sequences, with about a sixth occurring only once. Trimming removed 0 bases from V and 5 bases from J; junction bases left unmatched: 5. The CDR3 totals 16 residues. Germline V gives CDR1 SGHDT, CDR2 YYEEEE. This clonotype showed up many times.

This receptor was obtained from a man between 40 and 49 years old with Graves' hyperthyroidism. Sequencing input: blood. The V and J genes are TRBV5-6 and TRBJ1-2, with 12 bases fitting TRBD1. CDR3 amino acids: CASSLVGTGGYYGYTF. The CDR3 nucleotides read TGTGCCAGCAGCTTGGTAGGGACAGGGGGCTATTATGGCTACACCTTC.